This T cell receptor beta chain appears in the sequencing data of a study of OX40 agonist ivuxolimab in advanced cancers. Broader study findings: Expanded clones tended on average to be more numerous among CD8+ T cells than CD4+.

Data came from immunoSEQ multiplex PCR; TCRdb stores just in-frame clones and leaves some out. The sample shows tens of thousands of clones, about 80% of them seen only once. Patients with a history of autoimmune disease or on systemic immunosuppression were excluded. V shed 5 bases and J shed 0 bases, with 7 bases lying between them. This CDR3 comprises 14 residues. Germline-derived CDR1 and CDR2 are MNHEY and SMNVEV (reference sequence). In the case of this clone: What it binds is unknown.

This sample comprised CD4+ or CD8+ T cells sorted from blood, obtained in a trial of the OX40 agonist ivuxolimab. V gene TRBV27 combines with J gene TRBJ2-2; D remains unclear. The sequence came from an adult with an advanced solid tumor such as melanoma, head and neck, liver or kidney cancer. The CDR3 region is CASSTPPNTGELFF. The CDR3, as DNA: TGTGCCAGCAGTACCCCTCCGAACACCGGGGAGCTGTTTTTT.